The 18 T cell receptor beta chains presented below share a single source sample, sequenced in a study of blood T cells in healthy people across ages (dated by TCRdb to between 2014 and 2016). The library was prepared using 5' RACE. Sequencing instrument: Illumina HiSeq 2500. A second PCR of about 7 to 12 cycles was run with a J-beta primer mix and a sample-barcoded 5' primer. Starting from the raw public reads, TCRdb applied fastp trimming at Q25, assembled clones with MiXCR and retained in-frame beta chains. Records with the same CDR3 protein are collapsed into one entry carrying the most frequent genes and DNA. A total of about a million distinct CDR3 sequences appear in this sample, about 53% of them only once. Around a fifth of the sample is in the top ten clones. The sample consisted of blood. The receptors were gathered from a woman aged 55-69 years in good health.

There are a few counts of this clonotype. The J gene is TRBJ2-7, the V gene TRBV7-6, with D maybe TRBD1 (6 bases). Germline CDR1 reads SGHVS; CDR2 reads FNYEAQ. The CDR3 runs 14 residues. The V and J ends lost 0 bases and 2 bases respectively, with 8 bases between them. CDR3 sequence reads: CASSLAEGAYEQYF. The CDR3 nucleotides are TGTGCCAGCAGCTTAGCCGAGGGGGCCTACGAGCAGTACTTC.

The chain has TRBV12-3 or TRBV12-4 and TRBJ2-5; D might be TRBD1 (6 bases). With 4 bases removed from V and 5 bases from J, the gap between germline ends came to 11 bases. This CDR3 is built from 13 residues. CDR3 in amino acids: CASSSQGPETQYF. The CDR3 region has the DNA TGTGCCAGCAGTTCGCAGGGGCCGGAGACCCAGTACTTC.

The rearrangement uses TRBV28 and TRBJ2-7, with D uncertain. The J call may be mistaken, given a closer DNA end match to TRBJ2-1. CDR1 MDHEN and CDR2 SYDVKM come from the germline V gene. The CDR3 has 12 residues. CDR3 protein: CASSFLRNEQFF. DNA of the CDR3: TGTGCCAGCAGTTTCCTTAGAAATGAGCAGTTCTTC.

The V call is TRBV6-1, the J call TRBJ2-3; 8 bases agree with TRBD1. Losses at the gene ends were 4 bases for V and 3 bases for J; bases not matched to a gene: 9. There are 16 residues in the CDR3. Germline V gives CDR1 MNHNS, CDR2 SASEGT. The CDR3 loop reads CASSVGPQGATDTQYF. Here the CDR3 DNA reads TGTGCCAGCAGTGTAGGGCCCCAGGGGGCGACAGATACGCAGTATTTT.

The V call is TRBV4-1, the J call TRBJ1-5, with a possible D match to TRBD1 (5 bases). This CDR3 region has 15 residues. Between the trimmed V and J ends, which lost 2 bases and 0 bases, there was a span of 8 bases. Germline CDR1 MGHRA, CDR2 YSYEKL. The CDR3: CASSQRGGSNQPQHF. Written as DNA, the CDR3 is TGCGCCAGCAGCCAAAGGGGTGGTAGCAATCAGCCCCAGCATTTT.

This chain joins TRBV28 and TRBJ1-4, with 8 positions matching TRBD1. The CDR3 runs to 16 residues. From germline, CDR1 is MDHEN and CDR2 SYDVKM. The V segment lost 5 bases and the J segment 0 bases; nucleotides outside the gene matches: 5. The CDR3 nucleotides are TGTGCCAGCAGTACCCAGGGGGCCCCAACTAATGAAAAACTGTTTTTT. It specifies CASSTQGAPTNEKLFF.

The chain uses TRBV7-3 and TRBJ2-2; weak D call: TRBD1 (5 bases). Germline V gene sequence: CDR1 SGHTA, CDR2 FQGTGA. The CDR3 loop spans 13 amino acids. The V end lost 3 bases, the J end lost 8 bases, and 10 bases lay between the germline ends. The CDR3 protein is CASSFQGSGELFF. CDR3 nucleotide sequence: TGTGCCAGCAGCTTCCAGGGCTCGGGGGAGCTGTTTTTT.

The chain uses TRBV7-9 and TRBJ2-4, with D unresolved. In germline, CDR1 is SEHNR, CDR2 FQNEAQ (reference sequence). CDR3 length: 18 residues. V shed 0 bases and J shed 4 bases, with 19 bases lying between them. The CDR3 DNA reads TGTGCCAGCAGCTTAGCGCAGCAGCAGCACCCTTCTAAAAACATTCAGTACTTC. Residues: CASSLAQQQHPSKNIQYF.

This clonotype was counted between two and nine times. The rearrangement uses TRBV3-1 and TRBJ2-2; D is uncertain. From germline, CDR1 is LGHDT and CDR2 YNNKEL (reference sequence). The CDR3 is 13 amino acids. CDR3 sequence: CATSNGVPGELFF. As DNA, the CDR3 is TGTGCTACCAGTAACGGAGTACCCGGGGAGCTGTTTTTT.

This chain links TRBV9 with TRBJ2-7; 8 bases fit TRBD2. In germline, CDR1 is SGDLS, CDR2 YYNGEE. The CDR3 covers 14 residues. J lost 6 bases, V lost 4 bases, and 9 bases had no gene match. The CDR3 coding sequence is TGTGCCAGCAGCCTACAAGCGGGAGCTAGCGAGCAGTACTTC. Translation: CASSLQAGASEQYF.

The rearrangement joins TRBV5-5 to TRBJ2-1; D is undetermined. The CDR3 length is 14 residues. Germline CDR1 SGHKS, CDR2 YYEKEE (reference sequence). With 1 base removed from V and 9 bases from J, the gap between germline ends came to 14 bases. CDR3 in DNA: TGTGCCAGCAGCTTGTCGCTGATGAGCATTGAGCAGTTCTTC. It translates to CASSLSLMSIEQFF.

In this sample, this clonotype turned up once. The V call is TRBV10-3, the J call TRBJ2-1, with 7 positions matching TRBD2. This CDR3 comprises 14 residues. V shed 10 bases, J shed 0 bases, and the junction held 6 bases outside the gene matches. The germline V gene has CDR1 ENHRY and CDR2 SYGVKD. The CDR3 spells CATSTSDSYNEQFF. DNA for the CDR3: TGTGCCACCTCAACTAGCGACTCCTACAATGAGCAGTTCTTC.

The genes are TRBV27 and TRBJ2-7, with a possible D match to TRBD1 (5 bases). V dropped 6 bases and J dropped 5 bases, with 14 bases sitting between them. The CDR3 length is 13 residues. Per the germline V gene, CDR1 is MNHEY and CDR2 is SMNVEV (reference sequence). The CDR3 nucleotides are TGTGCCAGCAGACCACAGGCCCTCCACGAGCAGTACTTC. This gives the protein CASRPQALHEQYF.

The V gene is TRBV28, the J gene TRBJ2-5; 10 bases fit TRBD2. J gave up 11 bases and V 1 base, and 19 bases lay outside the gene matches. Per germline, CDR1 MDHEN and CDR2 SYDVKM. The CDR3 totals 18 residues. CDR3 nucleotides: TGTGCCAGCAGTTTATTTCTGAGGACTAGCGGAGCTGGCAATGAGCAGTACTTC. This encodes CASSLFLRTSGAGNEQYF. Supplemented by reference TRBV28 and TRBJ2-5, the full variable domain reads DVKVTQSSRYLVKRTGEKVFLECVQDMDHENMFWYRQDPGLGLRLIYFSYDVKMKEKGDIPEGYSVSREKKERFSLILESASTNQTSMYLCASSLFLRTSGAGNEQYFGPGTRLLVL.

This clonotype was found a few times. This chain links TRBV28 with TRBJ2-4; perhaps TRBD2 as D (6 bases). CDR3 length: 14 amino acids. Trimming took off 1 base at V and 14 bases at J, with 18 bases between the two ends. Looked up from germline, CDR1 is MDHEN and CDR2 is SYDVKM. CDR3 protein: CASSLSPFGGIEYF. CDR3 coding DNA: TGTGCCAGCAGTTTATCCCCCTTCGGGGGAATCGAGTACTTC.

This chain joins TRBV12-3 or TRBV12-4 and TRBJ1-2; D is uncertain. Trimming pared 8 bases from V and 4 bases from J, leaving 14 bases between. This CDR3 region has 13 residues. The CDR3 sequence: CASAPPLVYGYTF. The CDR3 bases are TGTGCCAGCGCTCCCCCTCTGGTCTATGGCTACACCTTC.

The chain has TRBV5-1 and TRBJ2-7; D ambiguous. V lost 2 bases and J 3 bases, leaving 9 bases between the germline ends. This CDR3 spans 13 amino acids. Germline V gene sequence: CDR1 SGHRS, CDR2 YFSETQ. CDR3 coding DNA: TGCGCCAGCAGCTTATGGCAGTACTACGAGCAGTACTTC. Protein: CASSLWQYYEQYF.

The chain uses TRBV12-3 or TRBV12-4 and TRBJ2-4; D not certain. V lost 3 bases and J lost 0, with 12 bases in between. The CDR3 spans 16 residues. The CDR3 DNA is TGTGCCAGCAGTTTTAACGCAGTTCTAGCCAAAAACATTCAGTACTTC. Translating it yields CASSFNAVLAKNIQYF.